The clone carrying this TCR beta chain has only one observation. The data were taken from a study of blood T cell repertoires in COVID-19. Study-wide background: Whether acute or convalescent, the COVID-19 samples came from the United States, Italy and Spain.

The CDR3 has 13 amino acids. With 1 base removed from V and 3 bases from J, the gap between germline ends came to 4 bases. Per germline, CDR1 SGHTA and CDR2 FQGNSA. Participant reports of clinical history set cohort assignment. The study recruited exposed participants who had met a COVID-19 case within 2 weeks before entry. Original analysis: Estimation of nucleated cell counts relied on the amplification of reference gene primers. The data were produced by immunoSEQ multiplex PCR, yet TCRdb's version contains in-frame clones alone and is incomplete. Clonal size and the V and J genes are those of that table, whereas D and trimming came from the DNA. The table shows roughly 250,000 clones, with 90% occurring only once.

This sequence originates from a man aged 45 to 65 who had been exposed to COVID-19. Source material: PBMCs or T cells enriched from blood (not recorded which). This chain uses TRBV7-2 with TRBJ2-1; D gene uncertain. DNA for the CDR3: TGTGCCAGCAGCTTAGTTCACTACAATGAGCAGTTCTTC. It codes for CASSLVHYNEQFF.